These T cell receptor beta chains were read from a single sample in a study of identical twins. In TCRdb, the 5' RACE reads were re-called with MiXCR into one record per CDR3 protein. Here the sample spans 500,000 to 550,000 distinct CDR3 sequences, 20% to 25% being singletons. In addition, the sample was reused for a study of yellow fever vaccine responses in identical twins.

Sequencing used CD4+ T cells sorted from blood. The source is a woman aged 18-35 years in good health. Each CDR3 is given with its conserved first and last residue. Size tells how often a clone was seen (once, few, many) or the class of an expanded clone, and some rows leave it out.

j_call	v_call	clone_size	cdr3_aa
TRBJ2-2	TRBV12-3/TRBV12-4	.	CASSFANLNTGELFF
TRBJ1-1	TRBV5-1	few	CASSLERITEAFF
TRBJ1-6	TRBV3-1	few	CASSQGRHSNSPLHF
TRBJ2-3	TRBV20-1	.	CSAEAGTSAGTDTQYF
TRBJ2-2	TRBV28	.	CASSIADRNTGELFF
TRBJ2-3	TRBV10-3	.	CAIKKGSDTGTDTQYF
TRBJ2-1	TRBV29-1	many	CSVGLERYNEQFF
TRBJ2-2	TRBV9	few	CASSVGLAIGELFF
TRBJ1-1	TRBV19	few	CASSIKPRTEAFF
TRBJ1-4	TRBV6-6	.	CASNGQENEKLFF
TRBJ2-7	TRBV27	few	CASSFGSGKGQYF
TRBJ1-1	TRBV6-5	few	CASYVGTEAFF
TRBJ1-1	TRBV4-1	few	CASSHRGPRDTEAFF
TRBJ2-1	TRBV24-1	few	CATSGLQNNEQFF
TRBJ2-5	TRBV9	.	CASSALAGTGKETQYF
TRBJ2-1	TRBV20-1	.	CSAPPDRYNEQFF
TRBJ1-6	TRBV6-1	.	CASRPPGQLNSPLHF
TRBJ2-3	TRBV20-1	.	CSAIIPGVADTQYF
TRBJ1-2	TRBV28	few	CASSSGQGRYGYTF
TRBJ2-7	TRBV9	few	CASSVNPGFYEQYF
TRBJ1-1	TRBV20-1	.	CSARTGSTEAFF
TRBJ2-6	TRBV5-1	.	CASSFTSPSSGANVLTF
TRBJ2-3	TRBV7-2	.	CASSLVGILDTQYF
TRBJ2-3	TRBV5-1	.	CASSLLAIDTDTQYF
TRBJ2-5	TRBV5-1	.	CASSLRTSGSWETQYF
TRBJ2-1	TRBV7-9	.	CASSPGFVEQFF
TRBJ2-6	TRBV11-2	.	CASSFRRLQATSGANVLTF
TRBJ1-2	TRBV15	few	CATTLTGGNYGYTF
TRBJ1-2	TRBV11-2	.	CASSLEGQFSKYGYTF
TRBJ2-2	TRBV12-3/TRBV12-4	few	CASRPPGGVPNTGELFF
TRBJ2-5	TRBV12-3/TRBV12-4	few	CASRGRLQETQYF
TRBJ2-7	TRBV10-3	few	CAISEYNYEQYF
TRBJ1-1	TRBV29-1	.	CSARREGDTEAFF
TRBJ2-7	TRBV7-9	few	CASSLALAGTYEQYF
TRBJ2-2	TRBV11-2	many	CASSLRDKLTGELFF
TRBJ2-1	TRBV28	.	CASSLSGVAGGPRVYEQFF
TRBJ2-1	TRBV12-3/TRBV12-4	.	CASSPRVAGGGNEQFF
TRBJ2-2	TRBV14	few	CASSQDLGGLNTGELFF
TRBJ2-3	TRBV10-3	.	CAIRAGTGGTDTQYF
TRBJ2-1	TRBV20-1	.	CSARVAVLNNEQFF